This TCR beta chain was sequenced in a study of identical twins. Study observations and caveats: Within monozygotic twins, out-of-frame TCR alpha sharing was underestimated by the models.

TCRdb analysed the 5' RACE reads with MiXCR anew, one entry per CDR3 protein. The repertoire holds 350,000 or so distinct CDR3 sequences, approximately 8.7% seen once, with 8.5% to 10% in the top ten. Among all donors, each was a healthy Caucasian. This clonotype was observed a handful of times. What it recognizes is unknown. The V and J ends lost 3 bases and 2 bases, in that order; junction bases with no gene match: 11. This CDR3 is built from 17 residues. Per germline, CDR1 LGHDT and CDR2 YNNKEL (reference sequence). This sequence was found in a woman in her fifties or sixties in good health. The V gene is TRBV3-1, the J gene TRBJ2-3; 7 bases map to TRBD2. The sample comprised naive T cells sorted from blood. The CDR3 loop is CASSQIGASGPTDTQYF. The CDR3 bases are TGTGCCAGCAGCCAGATTGGGGCTAGCGGTCCCACAGATACGCAGTATTTT.